The 14 T cell receptor beta chains below come from one sample, sequenced in a study of T cells in Graves' hyperthyroidism and ophthalmopathy. TCR beta CDR3 region amplification was performed from RNA transcripts. The TCR CDR3 first-round RT-PCR relied on the HTBI primer set. One entry per CDR3 protein, called by TCRdb with MiXCR from the multiplex PCR reads. The sample holds approximately 560,000 distinct CDR3 sequences, about 45% seen once. Sequences were obtained from peripheral blood or thyroid tissue (not recorded which). These receptors came from a young woman with Graves' hyperthyroidism.

This clonotype was seen a handful of times. The rearrangement joins TRBV6-6 to TRBJ1-1; D gene ambiguous. Trimming took 4 bases from V and 5 from J, leaving 14 bases between them. CDR1 and CDR2 (germline): MNHNY, SVGAGI (reference sequence). The CDR3 totals 14 residues. CDR3 amino acids: CASSSLIRNTEAFF. The CDR3 coding sequence is TGTGCCAGCAGTTCCCTAATCCGGAATACTGAAGCTTTCTTT.

The sample holds a few counts of this clonotype. The gene calls are TRBV20-1 and TRBJ2-7; D is perhaps TRBD2 (5 bases). There are 13 residues in the CDR3. V lost 4 bases, J lost 5 bases, and 15 bases lay in between. The V gene's germline CDR1 is DFQATT and CDR2 SNEGSKA (reference sequence). The CDR3: CSAKGEGPDEQYF. The CDR3 DNA is TGCAGTGCTAAAGGAGAGGGCCCCGACGAGCAGTACTTC.

This chain connects TRBV15 to TRBJ1-2; D gene unclear. CDR1 is LNHNV, CDR2 YYDKDF, per germline (reference sequence). This CDR3 is 14 amino acids long. V dropped 0 bases and J dropped 3 bases, with 8 bases sitting between them. CDR3 protein: CATSREGGDYGYTF. The DNA for the CDR3 is TGTGCCACCAGCAGAGAAGGTGGAGACTATGGCTACACCTTC.

Comments on this clonotype: Given a much more abundant clone one base away, this may be a read error. The chain combines TRBV19 with TRBJ1-4; D unresolved. Germline CDR1 LNHDA, CDR2 SQIVND (reference sequence). The CDR3 length is 12 residues. CDR3 sequence: CARSQGNEKLFF. For the CDR3, the DNA is TGTGCCCGTAGTCAAGGGAATGAAAAACTGTTTTTT.

This clonotype has only a few counts. The chain uses TRBV2 and TRBJ1-1, with D possibly TRBD1 on 5 matching bases. V was cut by 6 bases and J by 0 bases, with 11 bases left in between. The CDR3 is made up of 14 amino acids. Germline-derived CDR1 and CDR2 are SNHLY and FYNNEI. In DNA, the CDR3 is TGTGCCAGCAGCACCCAGACAGTGAACACTGAAGCTTTCTTT. Translation gives CASSTQTVNTEAFF.

The sample holds one count of this clonotype. The chain combines TRBV7-3 with TRBJ2-2; 8 bases are a match to TRBD2. The CDR3 is 15 residues long. Trimming cost V 10 bases and J 6 bases; bases outside gene matches: 13. The germline V gene encodes CDR1 SGHTA and CDR2 FQGTGA. The CDR3, as DNA: TGTGCCACCGGGAGGGAGAGACTTTTGGCCGGGGAGCTGTTTTTT. Protein: CATGRERLLAGELFF. The whole variable domain, remainder taken from reference TRBV7-3 and TRBJ2-2, is GAGVSQTPSNKVTEKGKYVELRCDPISGHTALYWYRQSLGQGPEFLIYFQGTGAADDSGLPNDRFFAVRPEGSVSTLKIQRTERGDSAVYLCATGRERLLAGELFFGEGSRLTVL.

V usage is TRBV11-2 and J usage is TRBJ2-7; D is unresolved. V lost 3 bases and J lost 0, with 18 bases in between. The germline CDR1 and CDR2 sequences are SGHAT and FQNNGV. The CDR3 sequence is 17 residues long. CDR3 nucleotide sequence: TGTGCCAGCAGCTTTATCCCCCGAGCGTGGAGCTCCTACGAGCAGTACTTC. Amino acids: CASSFIPRAWSSYEQYF.

The V call is TRBV10-3, the J call TRBJ1-2; TRBD1 matches at 9 bases. The germline CDR1 and CDR2 sequences are ENHRY and SYGVKD. V shed 4 bases and J 5 bases; nucleotides not matched to a gene: 5. The CDR3 consists of 14 residues. The CDR3 nucleotides are TGTGCCATCAGTGGAGGACAGGGGATTTATGGCTACACCTTC. This sequence encodes CAISGGQGIYGYTF.

As to this clonotype: A read error may produce the germline difference seen at one junction end. The chain has TRBV13 and TRBJ2-7, with 9 nucleotides matching TRBD2. Per germline, CDR1 PRHDT and CDR2 FYEKMQ (reference sequence). This CDR3 spans 15 amino acids. CDR3 in DNA: TGCGCCAGCAGCTTGGATCCTAGCGGGGCCCCCGAGCAGTACTTC. Its translation: CASSLDPSGAPEQYF.

This chain links TRBV20-1 with TRBJ2-7, with D possibly TRBD2 on 6 matching bases. Germline V gene data show CDR1 as DFQATT and CDR2 as SNEGSKA (reference sequence). This CDR3 comprises 15 residues. Trimming shortened V by 6 bases and J by 5 bases, and 23 bases separated the two germline ends. The CDR3 bases are TGCAGTGCCAGGAGTAGACCGGGAGAGATCAACGAGCAGTACTTC. It specifies CSARSRPGEINEQYF.

In this sample, this clonotype turned up many times. The chain uses TRBV15 and TRBJ2-2; D is undetermined. Germline V gene data show CDR1 as LNHNV and CDR2 as YYDKDF (reference sequence). The CDR3 is made up of 17 amino acids. Between the trimmed V and J ends, which lost 4 bases and 0 bases, there was a span of 15 bases. CDR3 nucleotides: TGTGCCACCAGCACACCCACGTATCGTTCGAACACCGGGGAGCTGTTTTTT. This sequence encodes CATSTPTYRSNTGELFF.

The genes are TRBV15 and TRBJ1-2; a possible D gene is TRBD1 (6 bases). Looked up from germline, CDR1 is LNHNV and CDR2 is YYDKDF (reference sequence). The CDR3 has 15 amino acids. V lost 6 bases to trimming and J lost 3 bases, with 17 bases between them. In nucleotides, the CDR3 is TGTGCCACCAGGGGGGGAGGGGGGGCCGACTATGGCTACACCTTC. As protein: CATRGGGGADYGYTF.

The rearrangement joins TRBV10-3 to TRBJ2-7, with D possibly TRBD2 on 5 matching bases. The V gene's germline CDR1 is ENHRY and CDR2 SYGVKD. The CDR3 is 16 residues long. Between the trimmed V and J ends, which lost 4 bases and 5 bases, there was a span of 21 bases. The CDR3 is CAISARDLTGYNEQYF. The CDR3 DNA reads as TGTGCCATCAGTGCTAGAGATCTTACGGGATACAACGAGCAGTACTTC.

This clonotype was seen a handful of times. This clone may be a read error of a much larger clone one base away. The chain carries TRBV6-1 and TRBJ2-7, with a tentative D call TRBD1 (5 bases). This CDR3 comprises 13 residues. CDR1 is MNHNS, CDR2 SASEGT, per germline. Trimming shortened V by 4 bases and J by 5 bases, and 12 bases separated the two germline ends. The CDR3 spells CASSGQGRNEQYF. CDR3 DNA: TGTGCCAGCAGTGGGCAGGGAAGGAACGAGCAGTACTTC.